This T cell receptor (beta chain) emerged from a study of shared clonotypes between healthy human individuals. The CDR3 contains 15 residues. The germline CDR1 and CDR2 sequences are SGHKS and YYEKEE (reference sequence). In the study's own analysis: There were no quality scores in the junction-only immunoSEQ sequences, so filtering differed. Data came from immunoSEQ multiplex PCR; TCRdb stores just in-frame clones and leaves some out. That table gives V, J and clone size, and the DNA gave D and trimming. Altogether roughly 2.6 million clones are present, around nine tenths being singletons, with the ten largest covering 0.13% to 0.15%. Points on this clone: An end of the junction differs from the germline gene, which may be a read error.

This chain uses TRBV5-5 with TRBJ2-7; perhaps D is TRBD1 or TRBD2 (5 bases each). Sequencing used naive CD4+ T cells sorted from blood. Subset reported: CD45RA+ positively selected. The origin of this receptor is a man younger than 35 in good health. CDR3 loop: CASSSPGRDDIKPTF. Here the CDR3 DNA reads TGTGCCAGCAGCTCACCCGGCAGGGACGATATAAAACCCACCTTC.